A single sample gave rise to the 15 T cell receptor beta chains below, sequenced in a study of shared clonotypes between healthy human individuals. Only in-frame clones appear in the TCRdb table, and some are missing; sequencing was by immunoSEQ multiplex PCR. This table has over 2 million clones, about 95% appearing once. Sample: naive CD4+ T cells sorted from blood. Subset here: CD45RA+ positively selected. The receptors here all came from a man aged 18 to 29 in good health.

The chain carries TRBV5-1 and TRBJ2-5, with D unresolved. The CDR3 is 11 residues long. The ends were cut back, 3 bases at V and 4 bases at J, with 4 bases in the middle. Germline CDR1 SGHRS, CDR2 YFSETQ. The DNA of the CDR3 is TGCGCCAGCAGCTCGTCAGAGACCCAGTACTTC. Translated, it gives CASSSSETQYF.

The chain uses TRBV7-2 and TRBJ2-3; 8 bases match TRBD2. Germline CDR1 SGHTA, CDR2 FQGNSA. The trim removed 6 bases at V and 3 bases at J, leaving 5 bases unmatched. The CDR3 loop spans 14 amino acids. The CDR3 DNA reads as TGTGCCAGCAGTGAAGCGGGAGCGACAGATACGCAGTATTTT. Its protein is CASSEAGATDTQYF. Filled out from reference TRBV7-2 and TRBJ2-3, the complete variable domain reads GAGVSQSPSNKVTEKGKDVELRCDPISGHTALYWYRQSLGQGLEFLIYFQGNSAPDKSGLPSDRFSAERTGGSVSTLTIQRTQQEDSAVYLCASSEAGATDTQYFGPGTRLTVL.

This clone was seen more than once but under ten times. The gene calls are TRBV6-1 and TRBJ1-1; D gene uncertain. The CDR3 extends over 13 amino acids. Trimming shortened V by 1 base and J by 3 bases, and 6 bases separated the two germline ends. CDR1 and CDR2 (germline): MNHNS, SASEGT. CDR3 bases: TGTGCCAGCAGTGAAGGGGCGCACACTGAAGCTTTCTTT. Its protein product is CASSEGAHTEAFF.

This chain uses TRBV12-5 with TRBJ1-1; possible D gene TRBD1, 5 bases. The germline V gene has CDR1 LGHNT and CDR2 FRNRAP. V lost 3 bases, J lost 0 bases, and 11 bases lay in between. This CDR3 has 15 residues. CDR3 residues: CASGFRVGLNTEAFF. CDR3 sequence (DNA): TGTGCTAGTGGTTTCCGGGTGGGACTGAACACTGAAGCTTTCTTT.

The chain has TRBV2 and TRBJ1-1; a weak D match, TRBD1 (5 bases). Germline loops: CDR1 SNHLY, CDR2 FYNNEI. V lost 7 bases to trimming and J lost 6 bases, with 9 bases between them. CDR3 size: 11 residues. The chain's CDR3 is CASTGRAEAFF. The CDR3 nucleotides read TGTGCCAGCACAGGGAGGGCTGAAGCTTTCTTT.

The chain employs TRBV18 and TRBJ1-3; possible D gene TRBD1, 5 bases. CDR1 and CDR2 from the germline V gene are KGHSH and LQKENI. The CDR3 contains 15 residues. V lost 6 bases to trimming and J lost 4 bases, with 16 bases between them. CDR3 protein: CASSPAGTSGNTIYF. In DNA, the CDR3 is TGTGCCAGCTCCCCGGCCGGGACCTCCGGAAACACCATATATTTT.

This clone showed up just once. V gene TRBV5-1 combines with J gene TRBJ2-1; 10 nucleotides align to TRBD2. V gave up 2 bases and J gave up 1 base; unmatched junction bases: 6. In germline, CDR1 is SGHRS, CDR2 YFSETQ. The CDR3 has 17 residues. In DNA form, the CDR3 reads TGCGCCAGCAGCTTTGGCGGACTAGCGGTATCCTACAATGAGCAGTTCTTC. It translates to CASSFGGLAVSYNEQFF.

The V call is TRBV15, the J call TRBJ2-3; D possibly corresponds to TRBD1 (5 bases). The V and J ends lost 4 bases and 3 bases respectively, with 14 bases between them. In germline, CDR1 is LNHNV, CDR2 YYDKDF (reference sequence). The CDR3 contains 15 residues. The CDR3 spells CATSNGVGVTDTQYF. In nucleotides, the CDR3 is TGTGCCACCAGCAATGGGGTAGGGGTGACAGATACGCAGTATTTT.

As to this clone: The identical CDR3 is also encoded by other nucleotide sequences in the sample. The chain carries TRBV5-1 and TRBJ2-7, with D maybe TRBD1 (5 bases). CDR3 size: 14 residues. Per the germline V gene, CDR1 is SGHRS and CDR2 is YFSETQ. Trimming cost V 4 bases and J 1 base, with 12 bases left between them. The CDR3 coding sequence is TGCGCCAGCAGCCTGGACACCGGTTCCTACGAGCAGTACTTC. Translating gives CASSLDTGSYEQYF.

This clone came up once. V gene TRBV4-1 combines with J gene TRBJ2-7; TRBD1 might be the D (5 bases). The V gene's germline CDR1 is MGHRA and CDR2 YSYEKL. Between the trimmed V and J ends, which lost 3 bases and 4 bases, there was a span of 10 bases. There are 13 residues in the CDR3. The CDR3 reads CASSQPDSYEQYF. CDR3 nucleotides: TGCGCCAGCAGCCAGCCCGACAGTTACGAGCAGTACTTC.

This clone turned up a few times. The chain couples TRBV2 to TRBJ1-2; the D is unclear. With 4 bases removed from V and 0 bases from J, the gap between germline ends came to 9 bases. This CDR3 is 14 amino acids long. CDR1 and CDR2 (germline): SNHLY, FYNNEI. CDR3 sequence: CASSGNSANYGYTF. The CDR3 DNA sequence: TGTGCCAGCAGTGGAAACTCGGCTAACTATGGCTACACCTTC.

This chain connects TRBV4-2 to TRBJ1-2; D is undetermined. The V and J ends lost 0 bases and 4 bases respectively, with 21 bases between them. CDR1 is LGHNA, CDR2 YNFKEQ, per germline. The CDR3 has 18 residues. The CDR3 DNA follows: TGTGCCAGCAGCCAAGAGGAGTCATTTTCCCACCAATCCTATGGCTACACCTTC. Residues: CASSQEESFSHQSYGYTF.

This chain connects TRBV18 to TRBJ1-6; the D gene is possibly TRBD1 (6 bases). The V gene lost 3 bases and the J gene lost 7 bases, with 10 bases spanning the gap. In germline, CDR1 is KGHSH, CDR2 LQKENI. The CDR3 totals 14 residues. The CDR3 sequence: CASSPQGTNSPLHF. The CDR3 nucleotides are TGTGCCAGCTCACCCCAGGGGACCAATTCACCCCTCCACTTT.

J is TRBJ1-6 and V is TRBV30; perhaps TRBD1 as D (6 bases). Trimming took off 2 bases at V and 6 bases at J, with 20 bases between the two ends. CDR1 and CDR2 (germline): GTSNPN, SVGIG (reference sequence). This CDR3 has 17 amino acids. CDR3 in amino acids: CAWSPTRGGESNSPLHF. CDR3 in DNA: TGTGCCTGGAGTCCTACGAGGGGGGGCGAATCTAATTCACCCCTCCACTTT.

The chain has TRBV27 and TRBJ2-3, with 10 bases fitting TRBD2. After removal of 6 bases from V and 2 bases from J, the junction contained 5 bases not matched to a gene. Germline CDR1 MNHEY, CDR2 SMNVEV (reference sequence). There are 15 residues in the CDR3. The CDR3 is CASRALAGNTDTQYF. CDR3 nucleotide sequence: TGTGCCAGCAGGGCACTAGCGGGGAACACAGATACGCAGTATTTT.